This record concerns one T cell receptor beta chain sequence. Its target is unknown. The RNA, roughly 0.45 to 1 ug, was put through reverse transcription using random hexamers. Amplification of the TCR beta CDR3 was carried out by immunoSEQ multiplex PCR, which spanned a total of 54 Vbeta and 13 Jbeta segments. TCRdb re-analysed the immunoSEQ multiplex PCR reads in MiXCR, keeping a single row per CDR3 protein. The repertoire holds some 200,000 distinct CDR3 sequences, about 95% seen once, with about 0.09% in the top ten. The data were taken from a study of CD8 T cells in Susac syndrome. Findings of the study overall: As the study acknowledged, the number of individuals who were part of its TCR sequencing and HLA analysis was relatively small.

The multiple sclerosis control cohort comprised treatment-naive individuals presenting with stable or active relapsing-remitting disease. While CD8+ and CD4+ T cells were isolated negatively, TEMRA cells were enriched by FACS. CDR3 length equals 13 residues. Germline lookup yields CDR1 MNHEY and CDR2 SVGAGI. Trimming left V 5 bases short and J 5 bases short, with 12 bases between. The source material was CD4+ T cells from PBMCs. The TCR comes from a human donor with multiple sclerosis. The J gene is TRBJ1-2, the V gene TRBV6-5; tentative D call: TRBD1 (5 bases). The chain's CDR3 is CASSHDSAYGYTF. CDR3 DNA: TGTGCCAGCAGTCACGACAGCGCTTATGGCTACACCTTC.